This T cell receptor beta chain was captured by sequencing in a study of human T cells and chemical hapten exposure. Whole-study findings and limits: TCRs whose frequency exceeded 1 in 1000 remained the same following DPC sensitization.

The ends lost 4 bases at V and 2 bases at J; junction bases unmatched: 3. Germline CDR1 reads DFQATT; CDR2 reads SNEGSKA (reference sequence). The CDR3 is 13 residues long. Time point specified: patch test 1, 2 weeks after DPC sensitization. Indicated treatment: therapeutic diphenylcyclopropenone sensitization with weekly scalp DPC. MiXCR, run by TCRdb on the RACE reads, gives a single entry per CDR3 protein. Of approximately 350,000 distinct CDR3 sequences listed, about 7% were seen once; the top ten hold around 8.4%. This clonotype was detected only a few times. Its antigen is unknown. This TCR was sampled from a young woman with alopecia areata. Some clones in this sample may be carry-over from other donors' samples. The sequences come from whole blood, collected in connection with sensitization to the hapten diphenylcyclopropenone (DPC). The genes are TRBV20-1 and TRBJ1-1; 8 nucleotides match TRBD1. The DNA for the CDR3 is TGCAGTGCTACCACAGGGGGTAACACTGAAGCTTTCTTT. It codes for CSATTGGNTEAFF.